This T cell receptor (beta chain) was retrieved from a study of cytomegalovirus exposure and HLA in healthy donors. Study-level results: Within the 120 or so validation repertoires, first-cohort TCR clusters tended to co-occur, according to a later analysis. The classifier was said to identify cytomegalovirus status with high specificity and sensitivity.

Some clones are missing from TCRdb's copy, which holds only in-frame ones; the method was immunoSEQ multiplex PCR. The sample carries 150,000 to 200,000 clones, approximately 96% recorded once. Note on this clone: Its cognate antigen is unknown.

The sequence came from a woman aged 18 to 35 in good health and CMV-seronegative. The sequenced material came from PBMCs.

CDR3 DNA: TGTGCCAGCAGTCCCGGAGCGGGGGTCCTTGGGGGGGATACGCAGTATTTT. It translates to CASSPGAGVLGGDTQYF. The chain has TRBV27 and TRBJ2-3; 8 bases align to TRBD2. Germline V gene sequence: CDR1 MNHEY, CDR2 SMNVEV (reference sequence). The trim removed 5 bases at V and 6 bases at J, leaving 16 bases unmatched. The CDR3 is made up of 17 amino acids.